These 5 T cell receptor beta chains originate from one sample sequenced in a study of T cell responses to AZD1222 COVID-19 vaccine. TCRdb's copy holds only in-frame clones and misses some; the assay was immunoSEQ multiplex PCR. The table includes about 75,000 clones, approximately 88% detected once. The source was peripheral blood, collected 28 days after the second dose of the MenACWY control vaccine. Every receptor here comes from an adult who received the MenACWY meningococcal vaccine as a control.

The chain combines TRBV7-8 with TRBJ1-6; a weak D match, TRBD1 (5 bases). Trimming pared 0 bases from V and 14 bases from J, leaving 14 bases between. The CDR3 contains 14 residues. Per the germline V gene, CDR1 is SGHVS and CDR2 is FQNEAQ. This CDR3 is CASSLALVTGALHF. CDR3 DNA: TGTGCCAGCAGCTTAGCGTTGGTTACAGGTGCCCTCCACTTT.

J is TRBJ1-1 and V is TRBV3-1 (or the pseudogene TRBV3-2); tentative D call: TRBD1 (6 bases). V dropped 4 bases and J dropped 8 bases, with 14 bases sitting between them. Germline V gene lookup returns CDR1 LGHDT and CDR2 YNNKEL (reference sequence). This CDR3 is 13 amino acids long. The CDR3 DNA reads TGTGCCAGCAGCCCGCACAGGGTTGAGGAAGCTTTCTTT. It is translated as CASSPHRVEEAFF.

J is TRBJ1-1 and V is TRBV7-8; D gene ambiguous. The CDR3 totals 13 residues. Deletions cut 1 base from V and 1 base from J, with 4 bases between. Germline assignment: CDR1 SGHVS and CDR2 FQNEAQ. CDR3 bases: TGTGCCAGCAGCTTAGGGGCGAACACTGAAGCTTTCTTT. It specifies CASSLGANTEAFF.

The genes are TRBV5-1 and TRBJ1-5; 7 bases agree with TRBD1. The junction had 9 bases not matched to a gene; V was cut back by 5 bases and J by 4 bases. Germline assignment: CDR1 SGHRS and CDR2 YFSETQ. This CDR3 contains 15 residues. Here the CDR3 reads CASSFTGTENQPQHF. The CDR3, as DNA: TGCGCCAGCAGTTTTACCGGGACAGAAAATCAGCCCCAGCATTTT.

The chain combines TRBV6-2 or TRBV6-3 with TRBJ1-1; possibly TRBD1 for D (5 bases). This CDR3 is built from 14 residues. Germline lookup yields CDR1 MNHEY and CDR2 SVGEGT. V was shortened by 5 bases and J by 1 base, with 11 bases between the two germline ends. CDR3: CASSVRVQNTEAFF. The CDR3 nucleotides read TGTGCCAGCAGTGTCAGGGTTCAGAACACTGAAGCTTTCTTT.